A single sample is the source of the 3 T cell receptor beta chains below, sequenced in a study of T cell clonotyping in hematopoietic cell transplantation. Method: immunoSEQ multiplex PCR; TCRdb's copy keeps in-frame clones and lacks some. The sample yields approximately 12,000 clones, 85% to 90% seen once. The sample here was PBMCs, taken 100 days after allogeneic stem cell transplant. These receptors came from a female patient over 55 who had an allogeneic stem cell transplant from an unrelated donor, so the T cells may come from the graft donor. Some clones in this sample may be carry-over from other donors' samples.

This chain uses TRBV20-1 with TRBJ2-1; a possible D gene is TRBD2 (6 bases). V dropped 5 bases and J dropped 10 bases, with 12 bases sitting between them. There are 11 residues in the CDR3. CDR1 and CDR2 (germline): DFQATT, SNEGSKA (reference sequence). The CDR3 is CSAPHGREQFF. In DNA form, the CDR3 reads TGCAGTGCTCCCCATGGGAGGGAGCAGTTCTTC.

This chain links TRBV6-5 with TRBJ1-1; D is ambiguous. Germline CDR1 reads MNHEY; CDR2 reads SVGAGI. The CDR3 contains 15 residues. The V and J ends lost 6 bases and 5 bases respectively, with 19 bases between them. The CDR3 DNA reads TGTGCCAGCAGGGGTGGGCATACGAGTGGAACTGAAGCTTTCTTT. Its protein product is CASRGGHTSGTEAFF.

This chain's CDR3 is CASSLGDRGPREQYF. CDR3 DNA: TGTGCCAGCAGCTTAGGAGACAGGGGGCCGCGCGAGCAGTACTTC. The V gene is TRBV11-2, the J gene TRBJ2-7; 10 bases match TRBD1. V was clipped by 1 base and J by 6 bases; unmatched bases: 6. This CDR3 comprises 15 residues. Germline CDR1 and CDR2: SGHAT and FQNNGV.